This T cell receptor (beta chain) was observed in a study of blood T cell repertoires in COVID-19. Study at large: T cells, B-cell-depleted T cells, or PBMCs provided the cDNA or gDNA that served as material.

The method was immunoSEQ multiplex PCR; TCRdb's version includes in-frame clones alone and lacks a portion of them. The profile shows 330,000 or so clones, under 95% of them singletons. Enrolled through a virtual design, the participants were between roughly 18 and 90 years of age and came from fewer than 30 US areas. Self-reported history from a screening survey and questionnaire set each donor's cohort. Recovered status in Cohort 3 required two negative PCRs, clearance, or symptom resolution. Germline assignment: CDR1 MNHNY and CDR2 SVGAGI (reference sequence). V dropped 4 bases and J dropped 13 bases, with 13 bases sitting between them. This CDR3 comprises 12 residues.

The TCR was taken from a woman between 25 and 40 years old who had recovered from COVID-19. Sequencing used PBMCs or T cells enriched from blood (not recorded which). The chain uses TRBV6-6 and TRBJ1-4, with D uncertain. CDR3 residues: CASSFPGEILFF. The CDR3 DNA is TGTGCCAGCAGTTTTCCTGGTGAGATACTGTTTTTT.